This T cell receptor beta chain was documented in a study of brain T cells in children with intractable seizures. The CDR3 has 17 residues. With V trimmed by 8 bases and J by 3 bases, 9 bases remained unmatched. The germline V gene encodes CDR1 MDHEN and CDR2 SYDVKM. Study conclusions and caveats: HCMV serostatus was not known, and viral specificity came from CDR3 similarity only. Pre-surgery blood may have been undersampled, hiding some clones.

Profiling relied on immunoSEQ multiplex PCR, and the TCRdb table lists in-frame clones only, not all of them. The table records approximately 44,000 clones, 90% of them present only once. Surgery cases with the highest brain T cell transcript signatures were chosen for sequencing. For this clone: Its antigen is unknown.

The clonotype comes from a girl aged 2 to 9 with tuberous sclerosis and intractable seizures. The sequencing here drew on peripheral blood, taken at surgery. This chain links TRBV28 with TRBJ2-1; 14 positions match TRBD2. For the CDR3, the DNA is TGTGCCAGCGGAAGGACTAGCGGGGGGCCTCTCTACAATGAGCAGTTCTTC. This encodes CASGRTSGGPLYNEQFF.